This T cell receptor (beta chain) was documented in a study of cytomegalovirus exposure and HLA in healthy donors. V was clipped by 6 bases and J by 2 bases, with 13 bases between them. Germline CDR1 MNHEY, CDR2 SMNVEV (reference sequence). The CDR3 is 14 amino acids. Findings and caveats of the study: It was 164 TCR beta chains that were listed as cytomegalovirus-associated. Later genetic work tied a missense DCLRE1C variant to beta-chain V and J trimming.

Comment on this clone: Antigen specificity is unknown.

In the PCR, 60 Vbeta and 13 Jbeta primers were used. The authors' processing: A follow-up analysis tallied around 80 million unique TCR beta chains, about 11 million shared. Assay used: immunoSEQ multiplex PCR; TCRdb lists only in-frame clones, some missing. V and J calls and clone size are those listed in that table; D and trimming were worked out from the DNA. The sample holds about 62,000 clones; roughly 76% are singletons and the top ten take approximately 7.8%. The chain joins TRBV27 to TRBJ1-1; the D gene is possibly TRBD1 (5 bases). The sequencing sample was made of PBMCs. This sequence was found in a man aged 60-69 years in good health and CMV-seropositive. CDR3 in amino acids: CASRGTPRNTEAFF. The CDR3 coding sequence is TGTGCCAGCAGGGGGACTCCGCGAAACACTGAAGCTTTCTTT.